Listed here are 2 T cell receptor beta chains from one sample, sequenced in a study of tumor-infiltrating lymphocytes in oesophageal squamous cell carcinoma. TCRdb fed the PCR reads into MiXCR, producing one record per CDR3 protein. This table holds about 20,000 distinct CDR3 sequences, around 43% found once. Sequenced material: normal esophageal tissue next to the tumor. These TCRs come from a male donor with esophageal squamous cell carcinoma.

This clonotype was seen many times. The rearrangement links TRBV19 to TRBJ2-2; D call uncertain. V was clipped by 2 bases and J by 2 bases, with 6 bases between them. The CDR3 has 14 amino acids. Germline V gene data show CDR1 as LNHDA and CDR2 as SQIVND (reference sequence). This CDR3 is CASSILANTGELFF. CDR3 coding DNA: TGTGCCAGTAGTATATTAGCCAACACCGGGGAGCTGTTTTTT. The whole variable domain, filled in from reference TRBV19 and TRBJ2-2, reads DGGITQSPKYLFRKEGQNVTLSCEQNLNHDAMYWYRQDPGQGLRLIYYSQIVNDFQKGDIAEGYSVSREKKESFPLTVTSAQKNPTAFYLCASSILANTGELFFGEGSRLTVL.

This clonotype was counted ten times or more. The rearrangement uses TRBV6-1 and TRBJ2-1; 10 bases align to TRBD1. The DNA end is a closer match to TRBJ2-7, so the J assignment may be wrong. The CDR3 sequence is 14 residues long. Germline CDR1 MNHNS, CDR2 SASEGT. CDR3 coding DNA: TGTGCCAGCAGCGAGGACAGGGGGAATTCCGAGCAGTACTTC. Protein product: CASSEDRGNSEQYF.